This TCR beta chain was found in a study of OX40 agonist ivuxolimab in advanced cancers. Overall study context: Participants could have had prior anti-PD-1, anti-PD-L1 or anti-CTLA-4 therapy, and less than 45% had some. The study's findings and limits: In the 0.1-3.0 mg/kg groups, partial responders showed among the lowest expansion. Undetermined was the antigen specificity of the expanded peripheral T cells.

Germline trimming cut 3 bases from V and 2 bases from J; bases unmatched to any gene: 13. CDR1 SGDLS and CDR2 YYNGEE come from the germline V gene. The CDR3 covers 19 residues. To note about this clone: Its cognate antigen is unknown.

Assay: immunoSEQ multiplex PCR; the TCRdb copy retains only in-frame clones and omits some. The sample has tens of thousands of clones; approximately 87% are singletons. This specimen consisted of CD4+ or CD8+ T cells sorted from blood, obtained in a trial of the OX40 agonist ivuxolimab. The receptor's source is an adult with an advanced solid tumor such as melanoma, head and neck, liver or kidney cancer. The V gene is TRBV9, the J gene TRBJ2-2; 10 nucleotides agree with TRBD1. CDR3 protein: CASSARERTGGRNTGELFF. CDR3 nucleotides: TGTGCCAGCAGCGCGAGGGAACGGACAGGGGGTAGAAACACCGGGGAGCTGTTTTTT.